This TCR beta chain was found in a study of blood T cell repertoires in COVID-19. Overall study: Sites in the United States, Italy and Spain provided acute and convalescent COVID-19 samples.

Clones were read by immunoSEQ multiplex PCR, and TCRdb kept only the in-frame ones, dropping some. The sample includes fewer than 250,000 clones, 84% of them seen just once. Germline V gene lookup returns CDR1 SGHAT and CDR2 FQNNGV. The CDR3 is 15 residues long. V trimming: 5 bases; J trimming: 7 bases; junction bases outside the gene matches: 9. The source of this sequence is a woman in her forties or fifties with active or convalescent COVID-19. The chain is built from TRBV11-2 and TRBJ1-5, with TRBD1 identical over 9 bases. Sequenced: peripheral blood. CDR3 nucleotide sequence: TGTGCCAGCAGCCCCGGACAGGGGAATATCCAGCCCCAGCATTTT. It codes for CASSPGQGNIQPQHF. Full variable domain (outside the CDR3, taken from reference TRBV11-2 and TRBJ1-5): EAGVAQSPRYKIIEKRQSVAFWCNPISGHATLYWYQQILGQGPKLLIQFQNNGVVDDSQLPKDRFSAERLKGVDSTLKIQPAKLEDSAVYLCASSPGQGNIQPQHFGDGTRLSIL.